These 16 T cell receptor beta chains were all obtained from the same sample, sequenced in a study of shared clonotypes between healthy human individuals. CD45RO-negative, CCR7-selected cells formed the naive CD8 fraction, which excluded terminally differentiated effector memory CD45RA+ cells. The assay was immunoSEQ multiplex PCR, and TCRdb's table has in-frame clones only and misses some. The repertoire consists of millions of clones, with less than 95% occurring once and the leading ten covering 1% to 1.3%. The material sequenced was naive CD8+ T cells sorted from blood. The receptor set was obtained from a man between 18 and 35 years old in good health.

The chain combines TRBV27 with TRBJ2-7, with 7 nucleotides matching TRBD2. Germline V CDR1 and CDR2: MNHEY, SMNVEV (reference sequence). The CDR3 spans 13 residues. The V segment lost 5 bases and the J segment 6 bases; nucleotides outside the gene matches: 7. Here the CDR3 DNA reads TGTGCCAGCAGTCTTGGGAGGGAGGGCGAGCAGTACTTC. Translation: CASSLGREGEQYF.

The chain has TRBV6-6 and TRBJ2-7; the D is unclear. Looked up from germline, CDR1 is MNHNY and CDR2 is SVGAGI (reference sequence). Between the trimmed V and J ends, which lost 11 bases and 1 base, there was a span of 12 bases. CDR3 length: 12 amino acids. The CDR3 DNA follows: TGTGCCTCCAGGAAGCTATCCTACGAGCAGTACTTC. Protein: CASRKLSYEQYF.

As to this clone: Other DNA variants within this sample encode the same CDR3. V usage is TRBV5-8 and J usage is TRBJ1-2; a possible D gene is TRBD1 (6 bases). Germline V gives CDR1 SGHTS, CDR2 YDEGEE. Trimming took off 0 bases at V and 5 bases at J, with 11 bases between the two ends. CDR3 length: 14 residues. The DNA of the CDR3 is TGTGCCAGCAGCTTGGAGGGGGGCCATTATGGCTACACCTTC. Translating gives CASSLEGGHYGYTF.

V and J are TRBV30 and TRBJ1-1; D remains unclear. The germline gives CDR1 GTSNPN, CDR2 SVGIG (reference sequence). The CDR3 sequence is 13 residues long. V was shortened by 2 bases and J by 1 base, with 8 bases between the two germline ends. CDR3 region: CAWSPWENTEAFF. The CDR3 nucleotides are TGTGCCTGGAGTCCTTGGGAGAACACTGAAGCTTTCTTT.

In its sample, this clone was seen once. The chain uses TRBV6-6 and TRBJ2-7; the match to TRBD1 covers 9 bases. After removal of 11 bases from V and 6 bases from J, the junction contained 8 bases not matched to a gene. Germline CDR1 reads MNHNY; CDR2 reads SVGAGI (reference sequence). The CDR3 loop spans 12 amino acids. Here the CDR3 DNA reads TGTGCCCTCGGGGGGACAGGGAGCGAGCAGTACTTC. Its protein product is CALGGTGSEQYF.

A remark on this clone: Other nucleotide sequences in the sample specify the same CDR3. The chain carries TRBV7-9 and TRBJ2-7; D is unclear. The CDR3 totals 11 residues. Germline V gene data show CDR1 as SEHNR and CDR2 as FQNEAQ (reference sequence). Trimming cost V 4 bases and J 4 bases, with 5 bases left between them. The CDR3 region is CASSSVYEQYF. Written as DNA, the CDR3 is TGTGCCAGCAGCTCGGTTTACGAGCAGTACTTC.

The chain links TRBV6-4 to TRBJ2-1; 13 positions agree with TRBD2. With V trimmed by 6 bases and J by 11 bases, 7 bases remained unmatched. CDR1 and CDR2 (germline): MRHNA, SNTAGT. The CDR3 covers 14 residues. The CDR3 is CASSSGLAGDQQFF. As DNA, the CDR3 is TGTGCCAGCAGCTCCGGACTAGCGGGAGACCAGCAGTTCTTC.

The genes are TRBV4-3 and TRBJ2-2; TRBD2 matches 13 bases. CDR1 is LGHNA and CDR2 is YSLEER in the germline V gene. The CDR3 is 19 amino acids. With V trimmed by 0 bases and J by 7 bases, 11 bases remained unmatched. CDR3 bases: TGCGCCAGCAGCCAAGACGAACTAGCGGGAGGGCCCTTCGACGGGGAGCTGTTTTTT. Residues: CASSQDELAGGPFDGELFF.

CDR3 sequence: CAINDLGELGGYTF. The CDR3 nucleotides are TGTGCCATCAATGATTTGGGGGAGTTGGGCGGCTACACCTTC. The rearrangement uses TRBV10-3 and TRBJ1-2; maybe TRBD1 (5 bases). V was cut by 7 bases and J by 8 bases, with 20 bases left in between. In germline, CDR1 is ENHRY, CDR2 SYGVKD. The CDR3 has 14 residues.

The chain combines TRBV2 with TRBJ2-5, with 7 bases identical to TRBD1. The CDR3 consists of 16 residues. The junction had 11 bases not matched to a gene; V was cut back by 6 bases and J by 1 base. CDR1 is SNHLY and CDR2 is FYNNEI in the germline V gene. This chain's CDR3 is CASSVLHGTAQETQYF. For the CDR3, the DNA is TGTGCCAGCAGCGTACTACATGGGACAGCCCAAGAGACCCAGTACTTC.

Comments on this clone: Distinct nucleotide sequences in the sample also encode this CDR3. The chain carries TRBV7-2 and TRBJ2-7; a weak D match, TRBD2 (6 bases). Trimming took off 1 base at V and 3 bases at J, with 7 bases between the two ends. The germline V gene encodes CDR1 SGHTA and CDR2 FQGNSA. There are 13 residues in the CDR3. For the CDR3, the DNA is TGTGCCAGCAGCTTAGACGGGGGCTACGAGCAGTACTTC. Translation gives CASSLDGGYEQYF. Variable domain in full (rest from reference TRBV7-2 and TRBJ2-7): GAGVSQSPSNKVTEKGKDVELRCDPISGHTALYWYRQSLGQGLEFLIYFQGNSAPDKSGLPSDRFSAERTGGSVSTLTIQRTQQEDSAVYLCASSLDGGYEQYFGPGTRLTVT.

The J gene is TRBJ2-7, the V gene TRBV7-8; D not certain. V gave up 5 bases and J gave up 3 bases, with 14 bases separating them. Germline V gene lookup returns CDR1 SGHVS and CDR2 FQNEAQ. CDR3 length equals 14 residues. This CDR3 reads CASSPADNLYEQYF. CDR3 DNA sequence: TGTGCCAGCAGCCCTGCTGACAACCTCTACGAGCAGTACTTC.

The chain recombines TRBV11-1 with TRBJ2-6; maybe TRBD1 (5 bases). This CDR3 region has 14 residues. Trimming removed 7 bases at V and 2 bases at J, with 9 bases between. In germline, CDR1 is SGHAT, CDR2 FQDESV (reference sequence). CDR3 DNA: TGTGCCAGCACAGGGATTCCTGGGGCCAACGTCCTGACTTTC. Amino acid sequence: CASTGIPGANVLTF.

This chain links TRBV28 with TRBJ2-1; 7 nucleotides match TRBD1. Losses at the gene ends were 2 bases for V and 4 bases for J; bases not matched to a gene: 5. Looked up from germline, CDR1 is MDHEN and CDR2 is SYDVKM. This CDR3 comprises 15 residues. DNA of the CDR3: TGTGCCAGCAGTTTAGGGGACAGTCTTTACAATGAGCAGTTCTTC. Its translation: CASSLGDSLYNEQFF.

V is TRBV4-1 and J is TRBJ2-1; D gene uncertain. Per germline, CDR1 MGHRA and CDR2 YSYEKL. CDR3 length: 15 residues. With 4 bases removed from V and 2 bases from J, the gap between germline ends came to 12 bases. Here the CDR3 DNA reads TGCGCCAGCAGCCCAGAGACTCCAGCCTACAATGAGCAGTTCTTC. This encodes CASSPETPAYNEQFF.

This clone has just one count. The chain combines TRBV28 with TRBJ2-7; D is ambiguous. The germline V gene has CDR1 MDHEN and CDR2 SYDVKM. The germline V and J ends were trimmed by 7 bases and 3 bases, with 13 bases remaining between them. The CDR3 extends over 13 amino acids. CDR3 loop: CASTPRVFYEQYF. The CDR3 region has the DNA TGTGCCAGCACCCCCCGGGTCTTCTACGAGCAGTACTTC.